What follows describes a single T cell receptor beta chain. As yet, its antigen is unknown. The CDR3 totals 13 residues. The germline CDR1 and CDR2 sequences are SEHNR and FQNEAQ (reference sequence). The germline V and J ends were trimmed by 8 bases and 4 bases, with 14 bases remaining between them. This sample was included in a study of post-analysis software for immune sequencing data. Unique molecular identifiers were built into the TCR beta cDNA libraries. TCRdb reprocessed the PCR reads with MiXCR, giving one entry per CDR3 protein. The sample carries roughly 540,000 distinct CDR3 sequences, 30% to 40% recorded once. Points from the study as a whole: In patients, TRBV5-6, TRBV5-1 and TRBV20-1 belonged to roughly five TRBV segments found more frequently than in controls.

This receptor was obtained from a girl aged 2 to 17 with multiple sclerosis. Sequenced input: blood. The chain combines TRBV7-9 with TRBJ1-1; D possibly corresponds to TRBD1 (5 bases). In DNA, the CDR3 is TGTGCCAGCGATTCCCCAGGGACCACTGAAGCTTTCTTT. Its translation: CASDSPGTTEAFF.